This TCR beta chain was sequenced for a study of T cell repertoires in ileal Crohn's disease. TCRdb keeps only in-frame clones here, not all; method: immunoSEQ multiplex PCR. The repertoire has about 17,000 clones, 60% of them found once; the top ten carry 5% to 7%. Study-wide results and limits: Compared with non-smokers, active smokers at surgery showed more clonal expansions.

About this clone itself: The antigen is unknown.

Germline V lookup: CDR1 MGHRA, CDR2 YSYEKL. V lost 0 bases to trimming and J lost 4 bases; unmatched junction nucleotides: 5. The length of the CDR3 is 16 residues. Sequenced input: ileal tissue. V usage is TRBV4-1 and J usage is TRBJ1-2; 10 bases align to TRBD1. The sequence was obtained from an adult with Crohn's disease. The CDR3 DNA sequence: TGCGCCAGCAGCCAAGAGGGGACAGGGGCCTTCTATGGCTACACCTTC. Translation gives CASSQEGTGAFYGYTF.